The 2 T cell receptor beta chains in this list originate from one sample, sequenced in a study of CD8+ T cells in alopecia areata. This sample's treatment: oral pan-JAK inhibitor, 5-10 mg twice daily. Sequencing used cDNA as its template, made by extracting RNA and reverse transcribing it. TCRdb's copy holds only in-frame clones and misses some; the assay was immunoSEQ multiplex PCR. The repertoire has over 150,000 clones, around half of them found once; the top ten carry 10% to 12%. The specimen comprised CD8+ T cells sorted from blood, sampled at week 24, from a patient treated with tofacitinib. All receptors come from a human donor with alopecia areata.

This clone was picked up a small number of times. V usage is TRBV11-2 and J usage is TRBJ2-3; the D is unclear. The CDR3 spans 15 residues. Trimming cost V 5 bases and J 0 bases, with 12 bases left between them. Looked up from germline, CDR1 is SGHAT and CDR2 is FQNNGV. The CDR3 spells CASSRTVSSTDTQYF. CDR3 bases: TGTGCCAGCAGCCGAACAGTGTCGAGCACAGATACGCAGTATTTT.

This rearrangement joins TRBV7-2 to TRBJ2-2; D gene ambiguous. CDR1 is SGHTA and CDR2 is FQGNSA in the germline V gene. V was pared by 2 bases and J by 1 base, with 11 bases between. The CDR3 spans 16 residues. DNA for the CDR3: TGTGCCAGCAGCTTAACCCCGCCAGGGAACACCGGGGAGCTGTTTTTT. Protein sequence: CASSLTPPGNTGELFF.